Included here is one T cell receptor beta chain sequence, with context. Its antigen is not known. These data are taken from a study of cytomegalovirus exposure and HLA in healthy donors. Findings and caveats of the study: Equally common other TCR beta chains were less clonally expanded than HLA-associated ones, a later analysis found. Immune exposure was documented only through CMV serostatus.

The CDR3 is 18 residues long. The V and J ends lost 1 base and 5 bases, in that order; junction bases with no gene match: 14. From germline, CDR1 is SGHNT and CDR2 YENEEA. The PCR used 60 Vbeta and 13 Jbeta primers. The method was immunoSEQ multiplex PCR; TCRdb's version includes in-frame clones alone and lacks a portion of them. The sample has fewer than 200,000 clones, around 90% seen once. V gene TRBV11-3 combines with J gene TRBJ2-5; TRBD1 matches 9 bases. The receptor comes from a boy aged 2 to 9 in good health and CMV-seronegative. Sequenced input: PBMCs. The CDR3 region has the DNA TGTGCCAGCAGCTTAGGGGCCCGGGACAGGGCCTCCGAGGAGACCCAGTACTTC. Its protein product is CASSLGARDRASEETQYF.